This T cell receptor (beta chain) was observed in a study of technical replicates of blood from a handful of donors. This CDR3 spans 14 amino acids. Unmatched junction bases numbered 5, after V lost 4 bases and J lost 3 bases. Produced via immunoSEQ multiplex PCR; TCRdb's table is partial and in-frame only. The top ten clones hold roughly 4.8% of a sample with tens of thousands of clones, roughly 85% of them seen once. This chain uses TRBV23-1 with TRBJ2-5, with TRBD1 matching 7 bases. TRBV23-1 is classed as an ORF, of uncertain function. The sequence was obtained from a human donor in good health. Some clones in this sample may be carry-over from other donors' samples. The source material was PBMCs. CDR3: CASSPGQSKETQYF. CDR3 in DNA: TGCGCCAGCAGTCCGGGACAGTCGAAAGAGACCCAGTACTTC.